A single sample gave rise to the 24 T cell receptor beta chains below, sequenced in a study of T cell responses to AZD1222 COVID-19 vaccine. Repertoires were generated with immunoSEQ multiplex PCR, while TCRdb's copy carries only in-frame clones and drops some. Among fewer than 150,000 clones listed, approximately 90% were seen once. The specimen comprised peripheral blood, sampled on day 0 of AZD1222 vaccination. Receptors were obtained from an adult in good health.

The chain couples TRBV27 to TRBJ2-3, with 8 bases aligning to TRBD2. V lost 3 bases and J lost 4; bases outside the gene matches: 3. The CDR3 length is 14 residues. The V gene's germline CDR1 is MNHEY and CDR2 SMNVEV (reference sequence). The CDR3: CASSFNGRADTQYF. DNA for the CDR3: TGTGCCAGCAGTTTCAACGGGAGGGCAGATACGCAGTATTTT.

For the CDR3, the DNA is TGCGCCGCCAGATTAGCGGGGGACATCGGGGAGCTGTTTTTT. Translation gives CAARLAGDIGELFF. This rearrangement joins TRBV10-2 to TRBJ2-2, with 9 nucleotides matching TRBD2. J gave up 7 bases and V 11 bases, and 11 bases lay outside the gene matches. The CDR3 is 14 amino acids. CDR1 WSHSY and CDR2 SAAADI come from the germline V gene.

This sequence joins TRBV11-1 and TRBJ2-5; D remains unclear. The CDR3 length is 13 residues. V was shortened by 1 base and J by 2 bases, with 5 bases between the two germline ends. Germline CDR1 reads SGHAT; CDR2 reads FQDESV (reference sequence). CDR3 in amino acids: CASSLGIQETQYF. The CDR3 DNA sequence: TGTGCCAGCAGCTTAGGAATTCAAGAGACCCAGTACTTC.

The rearrangement uses TRBV18 and TRBJ2-2; 9 bases line up with TRBD2. The CDR3 runs 15 residues. Looked up from germline, CDR1 is KGHSH and CDR2 is LQKENI. Trimming cost V 0 bases and J 6 bases; bases outside gene matches: 2. Written as DNA, the CDR3 is TGTGCCAGCTCACCACCGGGACTAGCCGCCGGGGAGCTGTTTTTT. It is translated as CASSPPGLAAGELFF.

The chain combines TRBV29-1 with TRBJ1-2; D gene uncertain. CDR1 SQVTM and CDR2 ANQGSEA come from the germline V gene. The V end lost 2 bases, the J end lost 1 base, and 8 bases lay between the germline ends. The CDR3 is 13 residues long. The CDR3 is CSVELGFNYGYTF. DNA of the CDR3: TGCAGCGTTGAACTGGGGTTTAACTATGGCTACACCTTC.

The J gene is TRBJ1-5, the V gene TRBV19, with 8 bases that match TRBD1. Germline CDR1 reads LNHDA; CDR2 reads SQIVND (reference sequence). V trimming: 10 bases; J trimming: 6 bases; junction bases outside the gene matches: 17. The CDR3 is 16 amino acids. CDR3 bases: TGTGCCACAACGCGGACAGGGAATGATGGGGGTCAGCCCCAGCATTTT. This gives the protein CATTRTGNDGGQPQHF.

The DNA of the CDR3 is TGTGCCAGCAGCTCAAATACTCAGGGGGCAGTCTCACCCCTCCACTTT. It yields the protein CASSSNTQGAVSPLHF. The chain is built from TRBV5-6 and TRBJ1-6, with TRBD1 identical over 8 bases. This CDR3 is built from 16 residues. Germline CDR1 and CDR2: SGHDT and YYEEEE. Trimming at V came to 3 bases and at J to 10 bases, leaving 12 bases not matched to a gene. The full variable domain, with the rest looked up from reference TRBV5-6 and TRBJ1-6, is DAGVTQSPTHLIKTRGQQVTLRCSPKSGHDTVSWYQQALGQGPQFIFQYYEEEERQRGNFPDRFSGHQFPNYSSELNVNALLLGDSALYLCASSSNTQGAVSPLHFGNGTRLTVT.

V usage is TRBV19 and J usage is TRBJ1-1, with TRBD1 as a possible D gene (5 bases). Deletions cut 4 bases from V and 3 bases from J, with 21 bases between. The CDR3 has 17 residues. Germline assignment: CDR1 LNHDA and CDR2 SQIVND (reference sequence). CDR3 in amino acids: CASSRDANGPGDTEAFF. The CDR3 DNA is TGTGCCAGTAGTAGGGACGCAAACGGTCCCGGGGACACTGAAGCTTTCTTT.

This clone was detected only a few times. This CDR3 reads CASSHGWGGPDTQYF. For the CDR3, the DNA is TGTGCCAGCAGCCACGGGTGGGGTGGGCCAGATACGCAGTATTTT. The chain links TRBV6-6 to TRBJ2-3; D not certain. Trimming pared 6 bases from V and 4 bases from J, leaving 17 bases between. Germline CDR1 reads MNHNY; CDR2 reads SVGAGI (reference sequence). CDR3 size: 15 residues.

This chain connects TRBV5-1 to TRBJ2-7; 10 bases match TRBD1. CDR1 SGHRS and CDR2 YFSETQ come from the germline V gene. Trimming removed 4 bases from V and 3 bases from J; junction bases left unmatched: 10. CDR3 length equals 16 residues. The CDR3: CASSATLGQGVYEQYF. The DNA for the CDR3 is TGCGCCAGCAGCGCAACTTTAGGACAGGGGGTCTACGAGCAGTACTTC.

The chain employs TRBV5-1 and TRBJ1-2; possibly TRBD1 for D (5 bases). V was trimmed by 0 bases and J by 6 bases, leaving 15 bases between them. CDR3 length equals 15 residues. The germline gives CDR1 SGHRS, CDR2 YFSETQ. This chain's CDR3 is CASSLGGRAGDGYTF. In nucleotides, the CDR3 is TGCGCCAGCAGCTTGGGAGGCAGGGCGGGCGATGGCTACACCTTC.

This rearrangement joins TRBV19 to TRBJ1-2, with a weak D call TRBD1 (6 bases). The V and J ends lost 2 bases and 0 bases respectively, with 13 bases between them. The CDR3 length is 16 residues. Germline V gives CDR1 LNHDA, CDR2 SQIVND (reference sequence). The DNA for the CDR3 is TGTGCCAGTAGTATAAATCGGGCAGGGGCTAACTATGGCTACACCTTC. It codes for CASSINRAGANYGYTF. The full variable domain, in which reference TRBV19 and TRBJ1-2 provide the parts outside the CDR3, is DGGITQSPKYLFRKEGQNVTLSCEQNLNHDAMYWYRQDPGQGLRLIYYSQIVNDFQKGDIAEGYSVSREKKESFPLTVTSAQKNPTAFYLCASSINRAGANYGYTFGSGTRLTVV.

On this clone: One junction end does not reproduce the germline sequence, and a read error may be involved. The chain joins TRBV13 to TRBJ2-7; D remains ambiguous. Germline CDR1 PRHDT, CDR2 FYEKMQ (reference sequence). This CDR3 has 14 residues. The CDR3: CASSPGPFSNEQYF. The CDR3 coding sequence is TGTGCCAGCAGCCCCGGCCCCTTCTCCAACGAGCAGTACTTC.

The CDR3 nucleotides read TGTGCCAGCAGCGCGGACAGGGCTTCTAATGAAAAACTGTTTTTT. Protein: CASSADRASNEKLFF. The rearrangement links TRBV7-2 to TRBJ1-4; 8 nucleotides agree with TRBD1. Germline-derived CDR1 and CDR2 are SGHTA and FQGNSA. The CDR3 is 15 amino acids. V shed 5 bases and J 3 bases; nucleotides not matched to a gene: 5. The full variable domain, completed using reference TRBV7-2 and TRBJ1-4, is GAGVSQSPSNKVTEKGKDVELRCDPISGHTALYWYRQSLGQGLEFLIYFQGNSAPDKSGLPSDRFSAERTGGSVSTLTIQRTQQEDSAVYLCASSADRASNEKLFFGSGTQLSVL.

This clone appeared a few times. The rearrangement links TRBV11-2 to TRBJ1-1; D unresolved. V was clipped by 1 base and J by 10 bases, with 19 bases between them. Germline V gene lookup returns CDR1 SGHAT and CDR2 FQNNGV. The CDR3 runs to 15 residues. The CDR3 region has the DNA TGTGCCAGCAGCTTAGGTGGCGGGTTATCAGCGGGAGCTTTCTTT. It is translated as CASSLGGGLSAGAFF. The full variable domain, rest sourced from reference TRBV11-2 and TRBJ1-1, is EAGVAQSPRYKIIEKRQSVAFWCNPISGHATLYWYQQILGQGPKLLIQFQNNGVVDDSQLPKDRFSAERLKGVDSTLKIQPAKLEDSAVYLCASSLGGGLSAGAFFGQGTRLTVV.

The rearrangement links TRBV30 to TRBJ1-2, with a tentative D call TRBD1 (6 bases). CDR1 is GTSNPN and CDR2 is SVGIG in the germline V gene (reference sequence). V shed 5 bases and J shed 4 bases, with 14 bases lying between them. The CDR3 has 13 amino acids. The CDR3 DNA reads as TGTGCCTGGGACAGGAGCCACTTCTATGGCTACACCTTC. Translating gives CAWDRSHFYGYTF. Based on the CDR3 plus reference TRBV30 and TRBJ1-2, the full variable domain is SQTIHQWPATLVQPVGSPLSLECTVEGTSNPNLYWYRQAAGRGLQLLFYSVGIGQISSEVPQNLSASRPQDRQFILSSKKLLLSDSGFYLCAWDRSHFYGYTFGSGTRLTVV.

This sequence joins TRBV7-3 and TRBJ1-6; D not certain. V was shortened by 0 bases and J by 7 bases, with 10 bases between the two germline ends. CDR1 and CDR2 (germline): SGHTA, FQGTGA. This CDR3 has 15 residues. CDR3 in amino acids: CASSLTAQSNSPLHF. CDR3 nucleotides: TGTGCCAGCAGCTTAACCGCCCAGTCGAATTCACCCCTCCACTTT.

The rearrangement links TRBV11-3 to TRBJ2-2, with TRBD2 identical over 10 bases. The CDR3 contains 17 residues. V dropped 6 bases and J dropped 5; count of bases not matched to a gene: 12. Germline CDR1 and CDR2: SGHNT and YENEEA. In DNA, the CDR3 is TGTGCCAGCAGGATGAGGCTAGCGGGAGTGGATACCGGGGAGCTGTTTTTT. It yields the protein CASRMRLAGVDTGELFF.

The chain recombines TRBV28 with TRBJ1-1; weak D call: TRBD1 (5 bases). The V end was cut by 3 bases, the J end by 0 bases, with 8 bases between. The CDR3 totals 14 residues. The germline V gene has CDR1 MDHEN and CDR2 SYDVKM. The CDR3 region has the DNA TGTGCCAGCAGTTTTCAGGGTTTGAACACTGAAGCTTTCTTT. This codes for CASSFQGLNTEAFF.

The chain joins TRBV18 to TRBJ1-4; D not certain. The CDR3 consists of 15 residues. V gave up 2 bases and J gave up 3 bases, with 10 bases separating them. Germline loops: CDR1 KGHSH, CDR2 LQKENI. The CDR3 coding sequence is TGTGCCAGCTCACCAAGAATCCGGTCTAATGAAAAACTGTTTTTT. This gives the protein CASSPRIRSNEKLFF.

The chain combines TRBV6-4 with TRBJ2-2; 7 bases are shared with TRBD2. Germline V gives CDR1 MRHNA, CDR2 SNTAGT. The CDR3 is 14 amino acids. Trimming took 4 bases from V and 4 from J; bases not matched to a gene: 3. CDR3 DNA: TGTGCCAGCAGTGCGAGCGGGACCACCGGGGAGCTGTTTTTT. Its protein is CASSASGTTGELFF.

CDR3 nucleotides: TGTGCCAGTCATCCCCTTGGTACAGGGGACAATGGCTACACCTTC. This encodes CASHPLGTGDNGYTF. The V and J genes are TRBV19 and TRBJ1-2, with 7 nucleotides matching TRBD1. Trimming removed 8 bases from V and 6 bases from J; junction bases left unmatched: 15. Germline loops: CDR1 LNHDA, CDR2 SQIVND (reference sequence). This CDR3 contains 15 residues.

This chain links TRBV5-1 with TRBJ2-7; 10 positions match TRBD1. V lost 7 bases and J lost 0; bases outside the gene matches: 13. Per germline, CDR1 SGHRS and CDR2 YFSETQ. The CDR3 is 17 residues long. CDR3 nucleotides: TGCGCCAGCTCCCCTCTGACAGGGGGCGAAAGCTCCTACGAGCAGTACTTC. It specifies CASSPLTGGESSYEQYF.

The chain recombines TRBV4-2 with TRBJ2-1; weak D call: TRBD2 (5 bases). The CDR3 runs 16 residues. V was clipped by 0 bases and J by 4 bases, with 13 bases between them. Germline CDR1 LGHNA, CDR2 YNFKEQ. CDR3 nucleotide sequence: TGTGCCAGCAGCCAAGATTTGCGGGTGGGGTACAATGAGCAGTTCTTC. It codes for CASSQDLRVGYNEQFF.